This T cell receptor (beta chain) comes out of a study of T cell repertoires in cytomegalovirus infection. General study points: It was HLA-C-restricted CMV-specific TCR beta clonotypes that dominated the response ex vivo.

V was clipped by 2 bases and J by 3 bases, with 14 bases between them. Germline V lookup: CDR1 MNHNS, CDR2 SASEGT. CDR3 size: 15 residues. Using its own MiXCR run on the reads, TCRdb lists one record per CDR3 protein. Among around 530,000 distinct CDR3 sequences listed, 15% to 20% were seen once. This clonotype appeared many times. Its antigen is still unknown. The sequenced sample was CD8+ T cells from PBMCs. The V gene is TRBV6-1, the J gene TRBJ2-7, with D hard to call. This receptor was identified in a human donor in good health (CMV status not recorded). Some clones in this sample may be carry-over from other donors' samples. The CDR3: CASSEYPLGGYEQYF. The CDR3, as DNA: TGTGCCAGCAGTGAATATCCTCTCGGCGGCTACGAGCAGTACTTC.